This TCR beta chain was found in a study of T cells after yellow fever vaccination. Study-level findings and limits: The CD4 compartment and the CD8 compartment contained a small share of clonotypes in common.

Germline-derived CDR1 and CDR2 are LGHNT and FRNRAP. Trimming stripped 0 bases from V and 8 bases from J, with 16 bases between. CDR3 length: 16 residues. This clonotype showed up just a few times. Antigen unknown. TCRdb re-analysed the 5' RACE reads in MiXCR, keeping a single row per CDR3 protein. Of more than 350,000 distinct CDR3 sequences listed, 9.5% to 13% are singletons. The chain uses TRBV12-5 and TRBJ1-4, with D possibly TRBD1 on 6 matching bases. The material sequenced was PBMCs, taken on the day of the first yellow fever vaccination. This receptor was obtained from a man between 18 and 35 years old who received the YFV17D yellow fever vaccine. In nucleotides, the CDR3 is TGTGCTAGTGGTTTGGTACGCCCCCAGGGGATGGAAAAACTGTTTTTT. Translation: CASGLVRPQGMEKLFF.